Listed below are T cell receptor beta chains from one sample, sequenced in a study of T cells in Graves' hyperthyroidism and ophthalmopathy. TCRdb re-analysed the multiplex PCR reads in MiXCR, keeping a single row per CDR3 protein. Among 450,000 to 650,000 distinct CDR3 sequences listed, more than 15% were seen once. Sequenced material: blood. These receptors were collected from a woman aged 18-30 years with Graves' ophthalmopathy. Each CDR3 is given with its conserved first and last residue. Each record gives: V gene, clone size, D gene, J gene, CDR3 DNA, CDR3 protein. The D gene is left open where the match is weak. Part of the rows lack a size; the others show once, few, many or a class for expanded clones.

TRBV3-1	few	TRBD1	TRBJ2-7	TGTGCCAGCAGCGTCCGGGACAGGGGCTACGAGCAGTACTTC	CASSVRDRGYEQYF
TRBV4-3	few	TRBD1	TRBJ1-1	TGCGCCAGCAGCCAGACAGGGCTAGAGAACACTGAAGCTTTCTTT	CASSQTGLENTEAFF
TRBV10-3	.	TRBD2	TRBJ2-3	TGTGCCATCCAACTAGCGGGGAGCACAGATACGCAGTATTTT	CAIQLAGSTDTQYF
TRBV6-1	.	.	TRBJ2-2	TGTGCCAGCAGCGCCCCCCGGGGCGGGGACCCCACCGGGGAGCTGTTTTTT	CASSAPRGGDPTGELFF
TRBV20-1	many	.	TRBJ1-2	TGCAGTGCTAGGGAGAACAGGAACAACAACTATGGCTACACCTTC	CSARENRNNNYGYTF
TRBV27	many	TRBD2	TRBJ2-5	TGTGCCAGCAGTTCGGGACTAGCGGGACCAAAAGAGACCCAGTACTTC	CASSSGLAGPKETQYF
TRBV6-2/TRBV6-3	many	.	TRBJ2-7	TGTGCCAGCAGCCCCCGCGGACTCTTTACCTACGAGCAGTACTTC	CASSPRGLFTYEQYF
TRBV7-2	many	.	TRBJ2-3	TGTGCCAGCAGCCGCCTCCAGGGGGGCACAAATACGCAGTATTTT	CASSRLQGGTNTQYF
TRBV7-2	many	TRBD1	TRBJ2-7	TGTGCCAGCAGCCCAATCGGACAGGGGGTTTCTTACGAGCAGTACTTC	CASSPIGQGVSYEQYF
TRBV12-3/TRBV12-4	many	TRBD1	TRBJ1-1	TGTGCCAGCAGTTTGACAGGGGCAACTGAAGCTTTCTTT	CASSLTGATEAFF
TRBV18	many	.	TRBJ1-1	TGTGCCAGCTCACCAGGGACGAACACTGAAGCTTTCTTT	CASSPGTNTEAFF
TRBV7-6	.	.	TRBJ1-4	TGTGCCAGCAGCTTTTCTTTGTCGGAGACAACTAATGAAAAACTGTTTTTT	CASSFSLSETTNEKLFF
TRBV4-2	.	.	TRBJ1-1	TGTGCCAGCAGCCAAGAGGCGACAGGTAGGGGAGCTTTCTTT	CASSQEATGRGAFF
TRBV7-2	many	TRBD1	TRBJ1-1	TGTGCCAGCAGCCCACCCAGGACAGGGGCTGAAGCTTTCTTT	CASSPPRTGAEAFF
TRBV13	once	TRBD2	TRBJ2-1	TGTGCCAGCAGCTTAGCACAAGGCGGGAGGTACAATGAGCAGTTCTTC	CASSLAQGGRYNEQFF
TRBV2	many	.	TRBJ2-7	TGTGCCAGCAGTGACCTGCAAGAGCAGTACTTC	CASSDLQEQYF
TRBV20-1	many	.	TRBJ2-1	TGCAGTGCTAGAGATGGCTACCGCTCCTACAATGAGCAGTTCTTC	CSARDGYRSYNEQFF
TRBV30	many	TRBD1	TRBJ2-7	TGTGCCTGGAGTAGAACCGGGACAGGAGACTACGAGCAGTACTTC	CAWSRTGTGDYEQYF
TRBV2	.	.	TRBJ2-3	TGTGCCAGCAGTGGAGCGGGACACAACACAGATACGCAGTATTTT	CASSGAGHNTDTQYF
TRBV30	many	.	TRBJ1-2	TGTGCCTGGAATATCGGGGGGACAACCTATGGCTACACCTTC	CAWNIGGTTYGYTF
TRBV27	many	TRBD2	TRBJ2-1	TGTGCCAGCATTCTTAGCGGGGGGCAGGCCAATGAGCAGTTCTTC	CASILSGGQANEQFF
TRBV5-1	.	.	TRBJ1-1	TGCGCCAGCAGCTTGGGAGGAGGGAAAAACACTGACGCTTTCTTT	CASSLGGGKNTDAFF
TRBV9	few	.	TRBJ2-3	TGTGCCAGCAGCGTAGAGGAGCAGATTAGCACAGATACGCAGTATTTT	CASSVEEQISTDTQYF
TRBV6-1	many	.	TRBJ2-3	TGTGCCAGCAGGTTCGGCGGTACCACAGATACGCAGTATTTT	CASRFGGTTDTQYF
TRBV20-1	many	.	TRBJ2-1	TGCAGTGCTAGTCGAGACTCCTGGCGGGCCTCCAATGAGCAGTTCTTC	CSASRDSWRASNEQFF
TRBV14	few	TRBD2	TRBJ2-5	TGTGCCAGCAGCCACCCACGGGGGGTATCGGAGACCCAGTACTTC	CASSHPRGVSETQYF
TRBV11-2	many	TRBD1	TRBJ1-1	TGTGCCAGCAGCTTGACAGGGGCGCGGGAGGCTTTCTTT	CASSLTGAREAFF
TRBV28	few	TRBD1	TRBJ2-3	TGTGCCAGCAGTAACCGACAGGGTAGTCCGGCGCGAACCAGGTCCAATACGCAGTATTTT	CASSNRQGSPARTRSNTQYF
TRBV28	many	TRBD1	TRBJ1-1	TGTGCCAGCAGTCCAAACCTCCTAACAGGGGTGGGGAACACTGAAGCTTTCTTT	CASSPNLLTGVGNTEAFF